The rows below give T cell receptor beta chains drawn from one sample of a study of control samples from healthy donors and cancer patients. TCRdb's copy holds only in-frame clones and misses some; the assay was immunoSEQ multiplex PCR. The sample holds 100,000 or so clones; 79% are singletons and the top ten take about 10%. The sample was blood. These receptors were obtained from a woman aged 30 to 39 in good health. CDR3s include the opening cysteine and the closing phenylalanine or tryptophan. Each record gives: D gene, V gene, clone size, J gene, CDR3 DNA, CDR3 protein. The D gene is left open where the match is weak. Some rows mark clone size as missing; the rest say once, few, many or name a class of expanded clone.

d_call: TRBD2; v_call: TRBV30; clone_size: -; j_call: TRBJ2-1; cdr3_nt: TGTGCCTGCCTGTCTGTCTCGACACTAGCGGGGGAAACGAGCTCCTACAATGAGCAGTTCTTC; cdr3_aa: CACLSVSTLAGETSSYNEQFF
d_call: -; v_call: TRBV18; clone_size: -; j_call: TRBJ1-5; cdr3_nt: TGTGCCAGCTCACCTTCAGGGAATAGCAATCAGCCCCAGCATTTT; cdr3_aa: CASSPSGNSNQPQHF
d_call: -; v_call: TRBV19; clone_size: -; j_call: TRBJ1-6; cdr3_nt: TGTGCCAGTACGGGAGGTAATTCACCCCTCCACTTT; cdr3_aa: CASTGGNSPLHF
d_call: TRBD2; v_call: TRBV30; clone_size: -; j_call: TRBJ2-1; cdr3_nt: TGTGCCGGGGGGGGCTACAATGAGCAGTTCTTC; cdr3_aa: CAGGGYNEQFF
d_call: -; v_call: TRBV21-1; clone_size: -; j_call: TRBJ1-4; cdr3_nt: TGTGCCAGCAGCAAAGCGCTTTGTAACAGGGGCGCGAATGAAAAACTGTTTTTT; cdr3_aa: CASSKALCNRGANEKLFF
d_call: -; v_call: TRBV11-2; clone_size: once; j_call: TRBJ2-1; cdr3_nt: TGTGCCAGCAGCTTATTCACAGGGTATGAGCAGTTCTTC; cdr3_aa: CASSLFTGYEQFF
d_call: -; v_call: TRBV9; clone_size: -; j_call: TRBJ2-3; cdr3_nt: TGTGCCAGCAGCGAAACGGCAATTAGCACAGATACGCAGTATTTT; cdr3_aa: CASSETAISTDTQYF
d_call: TRBD1; v_call: TRBV5-1; clone_size: -; j_call: TRBJ1-4; cdr3_nt: TGCGCCAGCAGCTTGGCCGGGACAGGCGCCGGTTCTAATGAAAAACTGTTTTTT; cdr3_aa: CASSLAGTGAGSNEKLFF
d_call: TRBD2; v_call: TRBV6-2/TRBV6-3; clone_size: -; j_call: TRBJ2-7; cdr3_nt: TGTGCCAGCAGTTACATCGAACTAGCGGGGTTCTCCTACGAGCAGTACTTC; cdr3_aa: CASSYIELAGFSYEQYF
d_call: -; v_call: TRBV27; clone_size: -; j_call: TRBJ1-3; cdr3_nt: TGTGCCAGCAGCCCATGGAGGAGTCAGGACACCATATATTTT; cdr3_aa: CASSPWRSQDTIYF
d_call: TRBD1; v_call: TRBV19; clone_size: -; j_call: TRBJ1-5; cdr3_nt: TGTGCCAGTAGTAATGGACAGGGTAACAGTCAGCCCCAGCATTTT; cdr3_aa: CASSNGQGNSQPQHF
d_call: TRBD2; v_call: TRBV27; clone_size: -; j_call: TRBJ2-1; cdr3_nt: TGTGCCAGCAGTACTCGACTAGCCGCGAACAATGAGCAGTTCTTC; cdr3_aa: CASSTRLAANNEQFF
d_call: -; v_call: TRBV19; clone_size: -; j_call: TRBJ1-5; cdr3_nt: TGTGCCAGTAGTATTACCCGGGGACGAGGTCAGCCCCAGCATTTT; cdr3_aa: CASSITRGRGQPQHF
d_call: TRBD2; v_call: TRBV5-1; clone_size: -; j_call: TRBJ2-1; cdr3_nt: TGCGCCAGCAGCTCGACTAGCGGGTATATCAATGAGCAGTTCTTC; cdr3_aa: CASSSTSGYINEQFF
d_call: TRBD1; v_call: TRBV10-2; clone_size: -; j_call: TRBJ2-7; cdr3_nt: TGCGCCAGCAGTGCCGCACAGGGGGCGGTAGTCCACGAGCAGTACTTC; cdr3_aa: CASSAAQGAVVHEQYF
d_call: -; v_call: TRBV12-3/TRBV12-4; clone_size: many; j_call: TRBJ1-5; cdr3_nt: TGTGCCAGCAGTTATGGGGCGGATCAGCCCCAGCATTTT; cdr3_aa: CASSYGADQPQHF
d_call: TRBD1; v_call: TRBV5-5; clone_size: -; j_call: TRBJ2-2; cdr3_nt: TGTGCCAGCAGCTTGCGGACAGGGATTGCCGGGGAGCTGTTTTTT; cdr3_aa: CASSLRTGIAGELFF
d_call: -; v_call: TRBV4-1; clone_size: -; j_call: TRBJ1-5; cdr3_nt: TGCGCCAGCAGCCAAGAGAATCAGCCCCAGCATTTT; cdr3_aa: CASSQENQPQHF
d_call: -; v_call: TRBV11-2; clone_size: -; j_call: TRBJ2-7; cdr3_nt: TGTGCCAGCAGCCTAGCCCAGGGGCATCAGTACTTC; cdr3_aa: CASSLAQGHQYF
d_call: -; v_call: TRBV2; clone_size: few; j_call: TRBJ1-2; cdr3_nt: TGTGCCAGCCTGGGTGGACGGGAACTCTATGGCTACACCTTC; cdr3_aa: CASLGGRELYGYTF
d_call: -; v_call: TRBV6-6; clone_size: few; j_call: TRBJ1-1; cdr3_nt: TGTGCCAGCAGTTATAAGGGAGTGAACACTGAAGCTTTCTTT; cdr3_aa: CASSYKGVNTEAFF
d_call: -; v_call: TRBV6-2/TRBV6-3; clone_size: -; j_call: TRBJ2-6; cdr3_nt: TGTGCCAGCAGTTATTGGCAGGGGGGCCCTGGGGCCAACGTCCTGACTTTC; cdr3_aa: CASSYWQGGPGANVLTF
d_call: -; v_call: TRBV6-6; clone_size: -; j_call: TRBJ1-4; cdr3_nt: TGTGCCAGCAGTTACTCGCGCACGGCTACTAATGAAAAACTGTTTTTT; cdr3_aa: CASSYSRTATNEKLFF
d_call: TRBD1; v_call: TRBV5-1; clone_size: -; j_call: TRBJ1-2; cdr3_nt: TGCGCCAGCAGCTTGGTACGGGGACAGGGACTTGGCTACACCTTC; cdr3_aa: CASSLVRGQGLGYTF
d_call: -; v_call: TRBV5-6; clone_size: -; j_call: TRBJ1-2; cdr3_nt: TGTGCCAGCAGCCGCGGATGGGGCCCCGCTAACTATGGCTACACCTTC; cdr3_aa: CASSRGWGPANYGYTF
d_call: -; v_call: TRBV30; clone_size: -; j_call: TRBJ1-1; cdr3_nt: TGTGCCTCCGACGTAGGGCCGAACACTGAAGCTTTCTTT; cdr3_aa: CASDVGPNTEAFF
d_call: -; v_call: TRBV25-1; clone_size: -; j_call: TRBJ1-2; cdr3_nt: TGTGCCAGCAGTGGAACGGACAGACTAGGTGGCTACACCTTC; cdr3_aa: CASSGTDRLGGYTF
d_call: -; v_call: TRBV10-2; clone_size: -; j_call: TRBJ1-3; cdr3_nt: TGCGCCAGCAGGACCCCGACAGCCTCTGGAAACACCATATATTTT; cdr3_aa: CASRTPTASGNTIYF
d_call: -; v_call: TRBV7-2; clone_size: -; j_call: TRBJ1-5; cdr3_nt: TGTGCCAGCAGCGAAGGACAAGTAGGTCAGCCCCAGCATTTT; cdr3_aa: CASSEGQVGQPQHF
d_call: TRBD1; v_call: TRBV10-3; clone_size: once; j_call: TRBJ1-2; cdr3_nt: TGTGCCATCAGTGTAGGGACAGGGCCGATCGATGGCTACACCTTC; cdr3_aa: CAISVGTGPIDGYTF
d_call: TRBD1; v_call: TRBV7-8; clone_size: -; j_call: TRBJ1-1; cdr3_nt: TGTGCCAGCAGCTTAACGAGGACAGGGGGCGTGAACACTGAAGCTTTCTTT; cdr3_aa: CASSLTRTGGVNTEAFF
d_call: -; v_call: TRBV3-1/TRBV3-2; clone_size: -; j_call: TRBJ1-1; cdr3_nt: TGTGCCAGCAGCCAAGATCGGGGGGGGACTGAAGCTTTCTTT; cdr3_aa: CASSQDRGGTEAFF
d_call: -; v_call: TRBV6-5; clone_size: -; j_call: TRBJ1-1; cdr3_nt: TGTGCCAGCACCTGGGGACCGAACACTGAAGCTTTCTTT; cdr3_aa: CASTWGPNTEAFF
d_call: TRBD1; v_call: TRBV30; clone_size: few; j_call: TRBJ2-7; cdr3_nt: TGTGCCTGGCGACGGGACAGCCGCTCCTACGAGCAGTACTTC; cdr3_aa: CAWRRDSRSYEQYF
d_call: TRBD1; v_call: TRBV30; clone_size: -; j_call: TRBJ1-2; cdr3_nt: TGTGCCTGGGGGGGGACAGGCGGTAACTATGGCTACACCTTC; cdr3_aa: CAWGGTGGNYGYTF
d_call: TRBD2; v_call: TRBV7-2; clone_size: once; j_call: TRBJ2-7; cdr3_nt: TGTGCCAGCAGCTTATTAACTAGCGGGGGGTCCTACGAGCAGTACTTC; cdr3_aa: CASSLLTSGGSYEQYF
d_call: -; v_call: TRBV4-3; clone_size: -; j_call: TRBJ1-2; cdr3_nt: TGCGCCAGCAGCCAAACTAGAGGAGGGCTGTCTGGCTACACCTTC; cdr3_aa: CASSQTRGGLSGYTF
d_call: TRBD2; v_call: TRBV12-5; clone_size: -; j_call: TRBJ2-1; cdr3_nt: TGTGCTAGTGGTAAGGGACTAGCGGGCCACAATGAGCAGTTCTTC; cdr3_aa: CASGKGLAGHNEQFF
d_call: -; v_call: TRBV5-4; clone_size: -; j_call: TRBJ1-2; cdr3_nt: TGTGCCAGCAGCGGTGGCAGGACTTATGGCTACACCTTC; cdr3_aa: CASSGGRTYGYTF
d_call: TRBD1; v_call: TRBV12-5; clone_size: -; j_call: TRBJ1-4; cdr3_nt: TGTGCTAGTGGTTTCGGGACAGGAGGGGAAAAACTGTTTTTT; cdr3_aa: CASGFGTGGEKLFF
d_call: -; v_call: TRBV19; clone_size: -; j_call: TRBJ2-2; cdr3_nt: TGTGCCAGTAGTCCAGGGGGGGGCACCGGGGAGCTGTTTTTT; cdr3_aa: CASSPGGGTGELFF
d_call: -; v_call: TRBV5-4; clone_size: -; j_call: TRBJ2-5; cdr3_nt: TGTGCCAGCAGCCTAACGACTGGCCAAGAGACCCAGTACTTC; cdr3_aa: CASSLTTGQETQYF